These 32 T cell receptor beta chains came from one sample sequenced in a study of blood T cells in healthy people across ages. Through a sample-barcoded 5' primer and a J-beta primer mix, a second PCR was run for roughly 6 to 12 cycles. Each CDR3 protein is one row after TCRdb ran MiXCR on the 5' RACE reads. Here the sample spans about 650,000 distinct CDR3 sequences, roughly 30% being singletons. Sequencing was carried out using blood. The receptors here all came from a woman of 80 years or more in good health.

This clonotype was picked up a small number of times. The chain joins TRBV18 to TRBJ1-1; D remains unclear. The V and J ends lost 5 bases and 4 bases respectively, with 11 bases between them. The CDR3 is 13 residues long. CDR1 and CDR2 from the germline V gene are KGHSH and LQKENI. The chain's CDR3 is CASSAGWGTEAFF. As DNA, the CDR3 is TGTGCCAGCTCAGCGGGCTGGGGCACTGAAGCTTTCTTT.

This clonotype turned up a few times. This chain joins TRBV3-1 and TRBJ1-2; no clear D gene. The CDR3 runs to 15 residues. Trimming pared 0 bases from V and 4 bases from J, leaving 12 bases between. Germline V gives CDR1 LGHDT, CDR2 YNNKEL (reference sequence). CDR3 sequence: CASSQDLRRPYGYTF. As DNA, the CDR3 is TGTGCCAGCAGCCAAGATCTCAGGCGGCCCTATGGCTACACCTTC.

The rearrangement links TRBV28 to TRBJ1-2, with TRBD1 matching over 7 bases. This CDR3 is built from 14 residues. Germline V gene sequence: CDR1 MDHEN, CDR2 SYDVKM. The J segment lost 3 bases and the V segment lost 6 bases, leaving 7 bases of the junction unmatched. The CDR3 protein is CASSPTGTDYGYTF. The CDR3 bases are TGTGCCAGCAGCCCAACCGGGACAGACTATGGCTACACCTTC.

This clonotype was seen ten or more times. V and J are TRBV20-1 and TRBJ2-5, with a weak D call TRBD2 (7 bases). CDR1 is DFQATT and CDR2 is SNEGSKA in the germline V gene (reference sequence). The CDR3 covers 15 residues. V was trimmed by 5 bases and J by 5 bases, leaving 21 bases between them. Written as DNA, the CDR3 is TGCAGTGCTGCCGGGGGGCTGATTGAATCGGAGACCCAGTACTTC. Residues: CSAAGGLIESETQYF.

The chain links TRBV4-1 to TRBJ2-1, with a weak D call TRBD2 (6 bases). The germline gives CDR1 MGHRA, CDR2 YSYEKL. V lost 4 bases and J lost 6, with 10 bases in between. The CDR3 covers 13 residues. The CDR3 here is CASSLRDFNEQFF. In nucleotides, the CDR3 is TGCGCCAGCAGCCTTCGGGACTTCAATGAGCAGTTCTTC.

This clonotype was counted many times. The chain couples TRBV12-3 or TRBV12-4 to TRBJ2-4; D ambiguous. The V end was cut by 0 bases, the J end by 2 bases, with 5 bases between. This CDR3 has 14 residues. The CDR3 region is CASSLAGTKNIQYF. Written as DNA, the CDR3 is TGTGCCAGCAGTTTAGCAGGGACCAAAAACATTCAGTACTTC.

This sequence joins TRBV20-1 and TRBJ2-3, with 10 nucleotides matching TRBD1. V trimming: 6 bases; J trimming: 3 bases; junction bases outside the gene matches: 6. CDR1 and CDR2 (germline): DFQATT, SNEGSKA (reference sequence). The CDR3 runs to 14 residues. The chain's CDR3 is CSAKTGGATDTQYF. The CDR3 nucleotides are TGCAGTGCAAAGACAGGGGGCGCAACAGATACGCAGTATTTT.

V usage is TRBV12-3 or TRBV12-4 and J usage is TRBJ2-2; a possible D gene is TRBD2 (7 bases). CDR3 length equals 14 residues. V lost 6 bases, J lost 7 bases, and 15 bases lay in between. CDR3 residues: CASSDRGGGGELFF. For the CDR3, the DNA is TGTGCCAGCAGCGATAGGGGGGGAGGCGGGGAGCTGTTTTTT.

As concerns this clonotype: A single base separates this from a much larger clone, so it may be a read error. V and J are TRBV11-2 and TRBJ2-4, with 8 bases that match TRBD2. The DNA end is more similar to TRBJ2-7, so the J call may be wrong. Germline V gene lookup returns CDR1 SGHAT and CDR2 FQNNGV. The CDR3 has 15 residues. The CDR3 sequence: CACSYYRGGAYEQYF. DNA of the CDR3: TGTGCCTGCAGCTACTATCGGGGGGGCGCGTACGAGCAGTACTTC.

This clonotype has ten or more counts. The CDR3 protein is CASSPYRGGPTDTQYF. The CDR3 DNA reads as TGTGCCAGCAGCCCGTACCGGGGGGGGCCCACAGATACGCAGTATTTT. The V gene is TRBV7-9, the J gene TRBJ2-3, with 8 bases identical to TRBD2. This CDR3 has 16 residues. After removal of 5 bases from V and 2 bases from J, the junction contained 9 bases not matched to a gene. The germline V gene encodes CDR1 SEHNR and CDR2 FQNEAQ (reference sequence).

This clonotype occurred many times. This sequence joins TRBV11-2 and TRBJ2-5, with 7 bases lining up with TRBD1. With 5 bases clipped from V and 5 bases from J, the junction kept 11 bases outside the gene matches. The CDR3 covers 15 residues. Germline loops: CDR1 SGHAT, CDR2 FQNNGV. CDR3 region: CASSLGTARAETQYF. The CDR3 DNA reads as TGTGCCAGCAGCCTCGGGACAGCCCGTGCGGAGACCCAGTACTTC.

This clonotype has at least ten counts. This chain's CDR3 is CASREGVSYNEQFF. The CDR3 nucleotides are TGTGCCAGCAGGGAAGGGGTCTCCTACAATGAGCAGTTCTTC. The chain links TRBV6-2 or TRBV6-3 to TRBJ2-1; weak D call: TRBD1 (5 bases). This CDR3 is 14 amino acids long. Trimming removed 6 bases from V and 0 bases from J, with 9 bases in between. CDR1 MNHEY and CDR2 SVGEGT come from the germline V gene.

This rearrangement joins TRBV5-1 to TRBJ1-1; D is ambiguous. The CDR3 spans 14 residues. V dropped 0 bases and J dropped 1 base, with 7 bases sitting between them. Germline CDR1 reads SGHRS; CDR2 reads YFSETQ. In nucleotides, the CDR3 is TGCGCCAGCAGCTTGGTTTCGGAGAACACTGAAGCTTTCTTT. Its translation: CASSLVSENTEAFF. The full variable domain, its missing parts supplied by reference TRBV5-1 and TRBJ1-1, is KAGVTQTPRYLIKTRGQQVTLSCSPISGHRSVSWYQQTPGQGLQFLFEYFSETQRNKGNFPGRFSGRQFSNSRSEMNVSTLELGDSALYLCASSLVSENTEAFFGQGTRLTVV.

This clonotype came up many times. The chain uses TRBV20-1 and TRBJ2-1; 8 bases are a match to TRBD1. The CDR3 covers 15 residues. V shed 5 bases and J 2 bases; nucleotides not matched to a gene: 8. Germline-derived CDR1 and CDR2 are DFQATT and SNEGSKA (reference sequence). The CDR3, as DNA: TGCAGTGCTCCCGACGACAGGGGAGCCTACAATGAGCAGTTCTTC. This translates into CSAPDDRGAYNEQFF.

CDR3 DNA: TGTGCCCGTGGAGCGGGGGGGCCCTCTGAGCAGTTCTTC. As protein: CARGAGGPSEQFF. The chain couples TRBV30 to TRBJ2-1; 10 bases agree with TRBD2. The CDR3 is made up of 13 amino acids. V was clipped by 8 bases and J by 9 bases; unmatched bases: 10. Germline CDR1 is GTSNPN and CDR2 is SVGIG (reference sequence).

This rearrangement joins TRBV2 to TRBJ1-4, with D hard to call. CDR3 length equals 11 residues. V was clipped by 7 bases and J by 8 bases, with 8 bases between them. Germline V gives CDR1 SNHLY, CDR2 FYNNEI. CDR3 coding DNA: TGTGCCAGCACGATCAGGGAAAAACTGTTTTTT. This sequence encodes CASTIREKLFF.

The rearrangement joins TRBV5-1 to TRBJ1-2; a weak D match, TRBD1 (6 bases). The germline V gene encodes CDR1 SGHRS and CDR2 YFSETQ. The CDR3 runs 14 residues. Trimming shortened V by 4 bases and J by 4 bases, and 14 bases separated the two germline ends. The chain's CDR3 is CASSGGAQVYGYTF. CDR3 bases: TGCGCCAGCAGCGGGGGGGCGCAGGTCTATGGCTACACCTTC.

This clonotype was recorded many times. The chain carries TRBV6-2 or TRBV6-3 and TRBJ2-5, with TRBD2 matching 7 bases. J gave up 1 base and V 2 bases, and 7 bases lay outside the gene matches. The CDR3 has 16 residues. The germline V gene encodes CDR1 MNHEY and CDR2 SVGEGT. Here the CDR3 DNA reads TGTGCCAGCAGTTACGACGGGACTATTTTCCAAGAGACCCAGTACTTC. Encoded protein: CASSYDGTIFQETQYF.

This chain links TRBV15 with TRBJ1-4; D is undetermined. The V gene lost 8 bases and the J gene lost 6 bases, with 16 bases spanning the gap. The V gene's germline CDR1 is LNHNV and CDR2 YYDKDF (reference sequence). This CDR3 is built from 14 residues. In nucleotides, the CDR3 is TGTGCCACCGGCCCGTGGGAGTACGATGAAAAACTGTTTTTT. This encodes CATGPWEYDEKLFF.

The sample holds many counts of this clonotype. This chain joins TRBV5-4 and TRBJ2-5; perhaps TRBD2 as D (5 bases). The CDR3 has 13 amino acids. In germline, CDR1 is SGHNT, CDR2 YYREEE (reference sequence). V shed 4 bases and J shed 3 bases, with 10 bases lying between them. In nucleotides, the CDR3 is TGTGCCAGCAGCACCAAGAGGGAAGAGACCCAGTACTTC. This sequence encodes CASSTKREETQYF.

Ten or more counts support this clonotype. The V call is TRBV6-2 or TRBV6-3, the J call TRBJ1-5, with D unresolved. Germline assignment: CDR1 MNHEY and CDR2 SVGEGT. V was trimmed by 4 bases and J by 1 base, leaving 8 bases between them. This CDR3 is 14 amino acids long. The CDR3 DNA follows: TGTGCCAGCAGTTCCGGCGTCAGCAATCAGCCCCAGCATTTT. Translated, it gives CASSSGVSNQPQHF.

This clonotype was seen repeatedly, ten times or more. This rearrangement joins TRBV5-1 to TRBJ2-1; 7 bases map to TRBD1. Germline-derived CDR1 and CDR2 are SGHRS and YFSETQ. V dropped 0 bases and J dropped 3; count of bases not matched to a gene: 3. This CDR3 has 15 residues. CDR3 protein: CASSLEGALYNEQFF. CDR3 bases: TGCGCCAGCAGCTTGGAGGGGGCACTCTACAATGAGCAGTTCTTC.

This clonotype was seen a few times. This chain connects TRBV5-4 to TRBJ2-3, with D perhaps assigned TRBD1 or TRBD2 (5 bases each). This CDR3 has 15 residues. With 2 bases removed from V and 1 base from J, the gap between germline ends came to 11 bases. Germline CDR1 and CDR2: SGHNT and YYREEE (reference sequence). CDR3 region: CASSLGDGRTDTQYF. The DNA for the CDR3 is TGTGCCAGCAGCTTAGGGGACGGACGCACAGATACGCAGTATTTT.

This clonotype came up many times. This chain joins TRBV9 and TRBJ2-5; weak D call: TRBD2 (6 bases). Trimming pared 4 bases from V and 5 bases from J, leaving 18 bases between. The CDR3 loop spans 15 amino acids. The germline CDR1 and CDR2 sequences are SGDLS and YYNGEE. This chain's CDR3 is CASSPGLSREETQYF. CDR3 in DNA: TGTGCCAGCAGCCCGGGGTTGAGTCGGGAGGAGACCCAGTACTTC.

This clonotype was recorded a few times. The V call is TRBV7-2, the J call TRBJ1-2, with a tentative D call TRBD1 (5 bases). Between the trimmed V and J ends, which lost 1 base and 0 bases, there was a span of 9 bases. Germline CDR1 reads SGHTA; CDR2 reads FQGNSA. The CDR3 is 15 amino acids. The CDR3 nucleotides are TGTGCCAGCAGCTTAGGGGACGGGGCTAACTATGGCTACACCTTC. Its protein product is CASSLGDGANYGYTF.

This clonotype has just a few counts. The chain joins TRBV7-3 to TRBJ2-2; a weak D match, TRBD1 (8 bases). The CDR3 extends over 16 amino acids. The V gene lost 6 bases and the J gene lost 2 bases, with 16 bases spanning the gap. Germline loops: CDR1 SGHTA, CDR2 FQGTGA. The CDR3 DNA reads as TGTGCCAGCAGGGGGGGGGACAGGCTTAACACCGGGGAGCTGTTTTTT. The encoded protein is CASRGGDRLNTGELFF.

This clonotype was detected ten times or more. The chain employs TRBV5-1 and TRBJ1-1; D possibly corresponds to TRBD1 (5 bases). V was cut by 1 base and J by 0 bases, with 10 bases left in between. The CDR3 covers 15 residues. The V gene's germline CDR1 is SGHRS and CDR2 YFSETQ. CDR3 nucleotides: TGCGCCAGCAGCTTGACAGGTTTCCTGAACACTGAAGCTTTCTTT. This codes for CASSLTGFLNTEAFF.

V and J are TRBV12-3 or TRBV12-4 and TRBJ1-6, with TRBD1 matching 7 bases. Trimming cost V 4 bases and J 10 bases; bases outside gene matches: 25. The CDR3 spans 20 residues. The CDR3 sequence: CASSSSLGSTGARRRSPLHF. CDR3 coding DNA: TGTGCCAGCAGTTCGTCGTTAGGTAGTACAGGGGCGAGACGGCGATCACCCCTCCACTTT.

The sample holds many counts of this clonotype. The chain links TRBV6-1 to TRBJ2-5; 12 bases map to TRBD2. Germline V gives CDR1 MNHNS, CDR2 SASEGT. Unmatched junction bases numbered 6, after V lost 8 bases and J lost 5 bases. CDR3 length equals 14 residues. For the CDR3, the DNA is TGTGCCAGCCTAGCGGGGGGGCCGTGGGAGACCCAGTACTTC. Translated, it gives CASLAGGPWETQYF.

This clonotype was observed at least ten times. The V gene is TRBV7-2, the J gene TRBJ2-5, with a weak D call TRBD1 (5 bases). V was pared by 4 bases and J by 5 bases, with 17 bases between. This CDR3 contains 15 residues. CDR1 is SGHTA and CDR2 is FQGNSA in the germline V gene. CDR3 loop: CASSSDSNPWETQYF. The CDR3 DNA reads TGTGCCAGCAGCTCCGACAGCAACCCCTGGGAGACCCAGTACTTC.

Turning to this clonotype: A much larger clone is a single base away; this may be a read error. The chain joins TRBV4-2 to TRBJ1-6; TRBD1 is a possible D gene (6 bases). CDR1 is LGHNA and CDR2 is YNFKEQ in the germline V gene. Trimming removed 6 bases at V and 18 bases at J, with 24 bases between. CDR3 length equals 14 residues. The CDR3 nucleotides are TGTGCCAGCAGGCGAGGGGGGGACCGCTCTACCCGCCACTTT. Protein: CASRRGGDRSTRHF.

The genes are TRBV2 and TRBJ1-4; D call uncertain. The V and J ends lost 4 bases and 8 bases respectively, with 11 bases between them. The CDR3 has 13 amino acids. Germline lookup yields CDR1 SNHLY and CDR2 FYNNEI. CDR3 protein: CASSVYGKEKLFF. The CDR3 DNA reads TGTGCCAGCAGTGTGTACGGAAAAGAAAAACTGTTTTTT.